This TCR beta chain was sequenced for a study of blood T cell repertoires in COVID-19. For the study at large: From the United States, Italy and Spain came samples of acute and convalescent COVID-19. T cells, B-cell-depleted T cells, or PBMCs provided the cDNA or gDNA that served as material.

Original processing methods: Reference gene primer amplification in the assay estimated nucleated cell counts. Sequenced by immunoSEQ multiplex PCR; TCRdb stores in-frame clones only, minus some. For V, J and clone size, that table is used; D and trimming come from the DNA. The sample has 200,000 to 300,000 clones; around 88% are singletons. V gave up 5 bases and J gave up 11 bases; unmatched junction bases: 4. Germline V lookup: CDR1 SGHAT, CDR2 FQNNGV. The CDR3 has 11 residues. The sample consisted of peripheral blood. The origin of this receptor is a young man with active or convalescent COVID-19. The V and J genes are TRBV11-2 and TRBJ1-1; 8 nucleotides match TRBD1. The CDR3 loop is CASSADRVAFF. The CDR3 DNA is TGTGCCAGCAGCGCGGACAGGGTTGCTTTCTTT.